What follows are 26 T cell receptor beta chains derived from one specimen sequenced in a study of regulatory T cells in long-lasting Graves disease. Time point in this sample: newly diagnosed GD, antithyroid drugs for less than 3 months. PBMC RNA was the source of the TCR library. The TCR beta library used iRepertoire HTBI primers with Arm-PCR amplification of CDR3. In TCRdb, the multiplex PCR reads were re-called with MiXCR into one record per CDR3 protein. The sample has more than 400,000 distinct CDR3 sequences, roughly 16% seen once. The sample was also linked to a second study, of T cells in Graves' hyperthyroidism and ophthalmopathy.

Sequenced here: peripheral blood mononuclear cells (PBMCs), sampled at new diagnosis, from a patient treated with antithyroid drugs. The receptors stem from a middle-aged man with Graves disease.

The gene calls are TRBV11-2 and TRBJ2-3; 11 nucleotides agree with TRBD2. V shed 2 bases, J shed 4 bases, and the junction held 5 bases outside the gene matches. The CDR3 contains 16 residues. Germline values: CDR1 SGHAT, CDR2 FQNNGV. The CDR3 reads CASSLLSGRAADTQYF. CDR3 bases: TGTGCCAGCAGCTTACTTAGCGGGAGGGCCGCAGATACGCAGTATTTT.

This clonotype has at least ten counts. This chain connects TRBV30 to TRBJ1-5; D might be TRBD1 (6 bases). Germline V lookup: CDR1 GTSNPN, CDR2 SVGIG (reference sequence). V dropped 0 bases and J dropped 2 bases, with 8 bases sitting between them. There are 14 residues in the CDR3. The CDR3, as DNA: TGTGCCTGGAGTGTAGCAGGGGGCAATCAGCCCCAGCATTTT. Translating gives CAWSVAGGNQPQHF.

This chain uses TRBV20-1 with TRBJ1-5; perhaps TRBD1 as D (5 bases). Trimming shortened V by 6 bases and J by 0 bases, and 12 bases separated the two germline ends. The CDR3 is made up of 14 amino acids. The V gene's germline CDR1 is DFQATT and CDR2 SNEGSKA (reference sequence). The CDR3 region is CSARKDNSNQPQHF. In DNA form, the CDR3 reads TGCAGTGCGAGGAAGGACAATAGCAATCAGCCCCAGCATTTT.

This clonotype was detected many times. This sequence joins TRBV2 and TRBJ1-2, with 7 nucleotides matching TRBD1. The CDR3 covers 13 residues. V shed 6 bases, J shed 4 bases, and the junction held 5 bases outside the gene matches. CDR1 is SNHLY, CDR2 FYNNEI, per germline. CDR3 in amino acids: CASRGTDPYGYTF. For the CDR3, the DNA is TGTGCCAGCAGGGGGACAGATCCCTATGGCTACACCTTC. Combining the CDR3 with reference TRBV2 and TRBJ1-2 gives the whole variable domain EPEVTQTPSHQVTQMGQEVILRCVPISNHLYFYWYRQILGQKVEFLVSFYNNEISEKSEIFDDQFSVERPDGSNFTLKIRSTKLEDSAMYFCASRGTDPYGYTFGSGTRLTVV.

This clonotype was observed many times. The chain's CDR3 is CAISDRDSSYEQYF. CDR3 bases: TGTGCCATCAGTGACCGGGACTCCTCCTACGAGCAGTACTTC. The chain joins TRBV10-3 to TRBJ2-7; tentatively, D is TRBD2 (6 bases). The germline gives CDR1 ENHRY, CDR2 SYGVKD. This CDR3 has 14 residues. V was cut by 3 bases and J by 0 bases, with 9 bases left in between.

The chain recombines TRBV6-9 with TRBJ2-3; D may correspond to TRBD1 or TRBD2 (5 bases each). The ends were cut back, 3 bases at V and 6 bases at J, with 16 bases in the middle. CDR3 length equals 15 residues. Germline CDR1 is MNHGY and CDR2 is SVAAGI. The CDR3 loop reads CASSYFGAATDTQYF. Here the CDR3 DNA reads TGTGCCAGCAGTTACTTCGGGGCCGCTACCGATACGCAGTATTTT.

The V call is TRBV28, the J call TRBJ1-2; TRBD1 is a possible D gene (5 bases). The CDR3 has 12 amino acids. From germline, CDR1 is MDHEN and CDR2 SYDVKM. Trimming pared 6 bases from V and 8 bases from J, leaving 13 bases between. Written as DNA, the CDR3 is TGTGCCAGCAGAGAGGCAGGGCGGGGCTACACCTTC. It yields the protein CASREAGRGYTF.

The chain joins TRBV6-1 to TRBJ1-2; D is uncertain. The V gene's germline CDR1 is MNHNS and CDR2 SASEGT. The CDR3 covers 12 residues. Trimming stripped 10 bases from V and 6 bases from J, with 15 bases between. The CDR3 region has the DNA TGTGCCACGAGCCGCCGGGAGGATGGCTACACCTTC. It translates to CATSRREDGYTF.

There are many counts of this clonotype. V usage is TRBV18 and J usage is TRBJ1-2; D gene unclear. V was trimmed by 5 bases and J by 0 bases, leaving 7 bases between them. Germline CDR1 is KGHSH and CDR2 is LQKENI. The CDR3 runs to 13 residues. CDR3: CASSELPNYGYTF. The CDR3 DNA reads TGTGCCAGCTCAGAGTTGCCTAACTATGGCTACACCTTC.

This clonotype came up many times. V is TRBV18 and J is TRBJ2-1; no clear D. There are 15 residues in the CDR3. Per germline, CDR1 KGHSH and CDR2 LQKENI. Trimming left V 6 bases short and J 8 bases short, with 20 bases between. The CDR3 here is CASSIDITLFDEQFF. CDR3 DNA sequence: TGTGCCAGCTCTATAGATATAACCCTTTTTGATGAGCAGTTCTTC.

The rearrangement links TRBV5-1 to TRBJ2-7, with 8 nucleotides matching TRBD2. J lost 1 base, V lost 3 bases, and 9 bases had no gene match. The CDR3 totals 16 residues. Germline V gene sequence: CDR1 SGHRS, CDR2 YFSETQ. The CDR3 coding sequence is TGCGCCAGCAGCTCCACGGGGGGGGAGTTTTCCTACGAGCAGTACTTC. Amino acid sequence: CASSSTGGEFSYEQYF.

Ten or more counts support this clonotype. This rearrangement joins TRBV20-1 to TRBJ2-5; D uncertain. V shed 3 bases and J shed 5 bases, with 4 bases lying between them. The CDR3 is 10 residues long. Germline CDR1 DFQATT, CDR2 SNEGSKA (reference sequence). For the CDR3, the DNA is TGCAGTGCTAGCCACGAGACCCAGTACTTC. Its translation is CSASHETQYF.

The V and J genes are TRBV6-5 and TRBJ2-2, with no clear D. CDR1 and CDR2 from the germline V gene are MNHEY and SVGAGI. The V end lost 0 bases, the J end lost 3 bases, and 11 bases lay between the germline ends. This CDR3 comprises 16 residues. The CDR3 DNA reads as TGTGCCAGCAGTTACTCGAATCTGGGCGACACCGGGGAGCTGTTTTTT. Residues: CASSYSNLGDTGELFF.

The chain is built from TRBV7-9 and TRBJ2-7, with TRBD1 matching 10 bases. V was clipped by 9 bases and J by 5 bases; unmatched bases: 13. The CDR3 consists of 15 residues. Looked up from germline, CDR1 is SEHNR and CDR2 is FQNEAQ (reference sequence). For the CDR3, the DNA is TGTGCCAGGATAGAAGGGGACAGGGGAGGTAACGAGCAGTACTTC. Translating it yields CARIEGDRGGNEQYF.

Note on this clonotype: Since a much larger clone is just one base distant, this may be a read error. The CDR3 carries no conserved terminal phenylalanine or tryptophan, so it likely arises from a read error. This chain links TRBV3-1 with TRBJ2-1; TRBD2 agrees at 13 bases. The end of the DNA is better explained by TRBJ2-5, so the J call may be wrong. Germline lookup yields CDR1 LGHDT and CDR2 YNNKEL (reference sequence). The CDR3 is 14 residues long. The CDR3: CASSLRTSGGTQYS. The CDR3 coding sequence is TGTGCCAGCAGCCTCAGGACTAGCGGGGGGACCCAGTACTCC.

The chain couples TRBV12-3 or TRBV12-4 to TRBJ2-1, with D possibly TRBD1 on 6 matching bases. CDR3 length: 16 amino acids. Between the trimmed V and J ends, which lost 5 bases and 9 bases, there was a span of 23 bases. CDR3 coding DNA: TGTGCCAGCAGTGTGATTCAAACACAGGGTTCGAGTGAGCAGTTCTTC. Protein: CASSVIQTQGSSEQFF.

With regard to this clonotype: A much larger clone lies one base from this, so it may be a read error. The rearrangement links TRBV3-1 to TRBJ2-7, with TRBD2 matching over 8 bases. V was pared by 4 bases and J by 0 bases, with 5 bases of the junction left unmatched. This CDR3 spans 15 amino acids. From germline, CDR1 is LGHDT and CDR2 YNNKEL (reference sequence). The CDR3 DNA reads as TGTGCCAGCAGCCGAGTCGGGACTAGCTCCTACGAGCAGTACTTC. Its translation: CASSRVGTSSYEQYF.

The chain recombines TRBV7-9 with TRBJ2-7, with unresolved D. This CDR3 spans 13 amino acids. Trimming removed 0 bases from V and 2 bases from J, with 5 bases in between. Germline values: CDR1 SEHNR, CDR2 FQNEAQ (reference sequence). The chain's CDR3 is CASSLADTYEQYF. CDR3 DNA: TGTGCCAGCAGCTTAGCTGACACCTACGAGCAGTACTTC.

This clonotype was counted at least ten times. The chain carries TRBV7-2 and TRBJ1-2, with D unclear. This CDR3 spans 13 amino acids. Germline CDR1 is SGHTA and CDR2 is FQGNSA. V shed 4 bases and J shed 4 bases, with 10 bases lying between them. The CDR3 nucleotides read TGTGCCAGCAGCTCAAGGGCGGGCTATGGCTACACCTTC. It codes for CASSSRAGYGYTF.

This clonotype was counted between two and nine times. The rearrangement joins TRBV11-2 to TRBJ2-1; TRBD2 aligns across 7 bases. Germline assignment: CDR1 SGHAT and CDR2 FQNNGV. The CDR3 loop spans 17 amino acids. V dropped 5 bases and J dropped 12; count of bases not matched to a gene: 22. The CDR3 bases are TGTGCCAGCAGCCACTTGCTGGGGAGGGGCCTACACAATTGGCAGTTCTTC. Amino acid sequence: CASSHLLGRGLHNWQFF.

This clonotype was seen more than once but under ten times. The V and J genes are TRBV7-2 and TRBJ1-3, with D unresolved. V lost 5 bases and J 4 bases, leaving 15 bases between the germline ends. Per germline, CDR1 SGHTA and CDR2 FQGNSA. The CDR3 has 15 residues. The CDR3: CASSPDGGRGNTIYF. CDR3 nucleotide sequence: TGTGCCAGCAGCCCCGACGGAGGGCGAGGAAACACCATATATTTT.

This clonotype came up many times. The V and J genes are TRBV12-3 or TRBV12-4 and TRBJ2-7; D gene unclear. V lost 3 bases and J lost 2, with 8 bases in between. The length of the CDR3 is 13 residues. The CDR3 nucleotides are TGTGCCAGCAGTTTCGATATTACCTACGAGCAGTACTTC. Encoded protein: CASSFDITYEQYF.

This clonotype came up many times. This rearrangement joins TRBV2 to TRBJ2-1; 8 bases line up with TRBD2. After removal of 6 bases from V and 0 bases from J, the junction contained 7 bases not matched to a gene. CDR1 SNHLY and CDR2 FYNNEI come from the germline V gene. The CDR3 extends over 16 amino acids. The CDR3 region is CASRERSGSSYNEQFF. CDR3 in DNA: TGTGCCAGCAGGGAGCGAAGCGGGAGCTCCTACAATGAGCAGTTCTTC.

The V call is TRBV6-1, the J call TRBJ1-2; TRBD1 agrees at 7 bases. This CDR3 has 17 residues. V shed 6 bases and J 10 bases; nucleotides not matched to a gene: 23. The germline V gene has CDR1 MNHNS and CDR2 SASEGT. In nucleotides, the CDR3 is TGTGCCAGCAGCACCCCACCCAGGGGGGGCGCAAATGTTGACTACACCTTC. Encoded protein: CASSTPPRGGANVDYTF.

As concerns this clonotype: This likely comes from a read error, as the CDR3 has no conserved phenylalanine or tryptophan at its end. The chain has TRBV5-6 and TRBJ1-1, with a weak D call TRBD1 (5 bases). With 2 bases removed from V and 4 bases from J, the gap between germline ends came to 6 bases. From germline, CDR1 is SGHDT and CDR2 YYEEEE. This CDR3 is built from 12 residues. CDR3 coding DNA: TGTGCCAGCAGCTTTAGGGGCACTGAAGCTTTCTCT. Its protein is CASSFRGTEAFS.

The V gene is TRBV5-1, the J gene TRBJ2-1; 12 bases fit TRBD2. Germline V CDR1 and CDR2: SGHRS, YFSETQ. The CDR3 length is 18 residues. The junction had 11 bases not matched to a gene; V was cut back by 3 bases and J by 4 bases. CDR3 sequence (DNA): TGCGCCAGCAGCTGGGGGCTGACTAGCGGGAGTGCATACAATGAGCAGTTCTTC. Encoded protein: CASSWGLTSGSAYNEQFF.